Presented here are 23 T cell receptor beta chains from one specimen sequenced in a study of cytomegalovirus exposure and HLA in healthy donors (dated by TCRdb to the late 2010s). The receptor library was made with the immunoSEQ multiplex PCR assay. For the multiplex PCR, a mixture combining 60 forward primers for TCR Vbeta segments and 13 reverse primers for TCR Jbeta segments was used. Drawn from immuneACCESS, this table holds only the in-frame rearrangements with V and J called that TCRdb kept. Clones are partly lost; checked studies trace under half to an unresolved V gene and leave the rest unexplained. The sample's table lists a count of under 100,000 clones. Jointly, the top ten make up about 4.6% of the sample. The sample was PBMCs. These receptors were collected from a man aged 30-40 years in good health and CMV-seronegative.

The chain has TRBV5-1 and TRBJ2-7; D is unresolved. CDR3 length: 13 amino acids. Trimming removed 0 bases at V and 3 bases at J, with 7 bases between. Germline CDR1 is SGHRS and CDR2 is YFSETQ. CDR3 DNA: TGCGCCAGCAGCTTGGGACATAACTACGAGCAGTACTTC. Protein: CASSLGHNYEQYF.

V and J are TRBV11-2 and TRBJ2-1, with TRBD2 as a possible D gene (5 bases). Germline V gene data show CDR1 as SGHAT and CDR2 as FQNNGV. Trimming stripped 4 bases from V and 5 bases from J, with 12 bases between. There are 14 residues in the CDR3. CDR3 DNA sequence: TGTGCCAGCAGCTCCGGCGGGTCCGACAATGAGCAGTTCTTC. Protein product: CASSSGGSDNEQFF.

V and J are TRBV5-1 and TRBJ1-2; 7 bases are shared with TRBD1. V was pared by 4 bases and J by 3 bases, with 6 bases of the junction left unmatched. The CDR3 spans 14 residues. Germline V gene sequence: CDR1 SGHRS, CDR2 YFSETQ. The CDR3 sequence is CASSPQGGDYGYTF. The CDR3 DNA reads TGCGCCAGCAGCCCCCAGGGGGGTGACTATGGCTACACCTTC.

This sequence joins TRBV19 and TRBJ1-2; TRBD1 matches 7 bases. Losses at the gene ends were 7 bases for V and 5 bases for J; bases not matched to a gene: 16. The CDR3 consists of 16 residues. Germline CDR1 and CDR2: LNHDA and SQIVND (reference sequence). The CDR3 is CASNKQGSRRAYGYTF. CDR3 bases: TGTGCCAGTAACAAACAGGGGAGCAGGAGGGCTTATGGCTACACCTTC.

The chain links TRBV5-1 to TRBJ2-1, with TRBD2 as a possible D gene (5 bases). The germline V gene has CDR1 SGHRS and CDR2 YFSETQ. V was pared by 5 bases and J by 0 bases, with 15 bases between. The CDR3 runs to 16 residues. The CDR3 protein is CASSPLTGSSYNEQFF. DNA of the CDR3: TGCGCCAGCAGTCCATTGACGGGGAGCTCCTACAATGAGCAGTTCTTC.

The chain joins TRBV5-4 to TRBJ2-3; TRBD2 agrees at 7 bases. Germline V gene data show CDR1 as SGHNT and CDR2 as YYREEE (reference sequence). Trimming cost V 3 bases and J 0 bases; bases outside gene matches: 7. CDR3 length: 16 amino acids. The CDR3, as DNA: TGTGCCAGCAGCTCCGCCCTAGCGGCTAGCACAGATACGCAGTATTTT. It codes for CASSSALAASTDTQYF.

Here the CDR3 DNA reads TGTGCCAGCAGTGAAAGTAGGGGTGTCTACGAGCAGTACTTC. It translates to CASSESRGVYEQYF. The rearrangement joins TRBV6-1 to TRBJ2-7; TRBD1 might be the D (5 bases). This CDR3 region has 14 residues. Trimming pared 2 bases from V and 3 bases from J, leaving 11 bases between. The germline V gene encodes CDR1 MNHNS and CDR2 SASEGT.

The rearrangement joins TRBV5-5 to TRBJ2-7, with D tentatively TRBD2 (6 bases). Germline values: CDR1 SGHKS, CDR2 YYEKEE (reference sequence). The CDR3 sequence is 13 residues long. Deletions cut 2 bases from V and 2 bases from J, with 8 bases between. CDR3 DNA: TGTGCCAGCAGCTTTGGGGAGGCCTACGAGCAGTACTTC. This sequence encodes CASSFGEAYEQYF. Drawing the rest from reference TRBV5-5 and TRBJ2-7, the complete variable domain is DAGVTQSPTHLIKTRGQQVTLRCSPISGHKSVSWYQQVLGQGPQFIFQYYEKEERGRGNFPDRFSARQFPNYSSELNVNALLLGDSALYLCASSFGEAYEQYFGPGTRLTVT.

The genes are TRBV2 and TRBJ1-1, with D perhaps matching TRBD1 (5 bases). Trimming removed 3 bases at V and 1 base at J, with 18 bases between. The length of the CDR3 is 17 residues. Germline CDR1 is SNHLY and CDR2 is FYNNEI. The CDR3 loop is CASSDAGWLRPNTEAFF. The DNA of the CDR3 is TGTGCCAGCAGTGATGCAGGGTGGCTGCGGCCGAACACTGAAGCTTTCTTT.

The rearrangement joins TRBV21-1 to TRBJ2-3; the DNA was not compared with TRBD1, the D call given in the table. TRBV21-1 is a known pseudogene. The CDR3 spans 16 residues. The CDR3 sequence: CASSNPGTGSTDTQYF. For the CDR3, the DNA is TGTGCCAGCAGCAACCCCGGGACAGGGAGCACAGATACGCAGTATTTT.

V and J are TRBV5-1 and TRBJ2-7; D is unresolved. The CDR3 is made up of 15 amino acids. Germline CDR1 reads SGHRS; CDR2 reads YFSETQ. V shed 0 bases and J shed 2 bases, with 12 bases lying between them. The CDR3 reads CASSLETQTAYEQYF. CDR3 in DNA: TGCGCCAGCAGCTTGGAGACACAAACCGCCTACGAGCAGTACTTC.

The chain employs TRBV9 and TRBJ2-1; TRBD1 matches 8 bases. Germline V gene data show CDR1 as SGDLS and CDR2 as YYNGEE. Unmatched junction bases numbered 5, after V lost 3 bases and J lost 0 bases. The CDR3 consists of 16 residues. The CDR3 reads CASSARGQVSYNEQFF. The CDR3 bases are TGTGCCAGCAGCGCCAGGGGACAGGTCTCCTACAATGAGCAGTTCTTC.

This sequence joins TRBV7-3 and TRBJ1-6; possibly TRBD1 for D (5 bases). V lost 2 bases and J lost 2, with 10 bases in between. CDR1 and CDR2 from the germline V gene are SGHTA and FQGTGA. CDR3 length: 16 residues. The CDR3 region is CASSLWGRTYNSPLHF. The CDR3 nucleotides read TGTGCCAGCAGCTTATGGGGGAGGACCTATAATTCACCCCTCCACTTT. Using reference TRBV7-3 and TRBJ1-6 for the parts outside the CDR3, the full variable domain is GAGVSQTPSNKVTEKGKYVELRCDPISGHTALYWYRQSLGQGPEFLIYFQGTGAADDSGLPNDRFFAVRPEGSVSTLKIQRTERGDSAVYLCASSLWGRTYNSPLHFGNGTRLTVT.

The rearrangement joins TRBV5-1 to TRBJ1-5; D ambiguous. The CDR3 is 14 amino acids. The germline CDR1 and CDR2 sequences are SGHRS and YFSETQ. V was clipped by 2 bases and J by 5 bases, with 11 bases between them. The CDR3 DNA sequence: TGCGCCAGCAGCTTCACAGAGTACGATCAGCCCCAGCATTTT. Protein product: CASSFTEYDQPQHF. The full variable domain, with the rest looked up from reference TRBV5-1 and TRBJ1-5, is KAGVTQTPRYLIKTRGQQVTLSCSPISGHRSVSWYQQTPGQGLQFLFEYFSETQRNKGNFPGRFSGRQFSNSRSEMNVSTLELGDSALYLCASSFTEYDQPQHFGDGTRLSIL.

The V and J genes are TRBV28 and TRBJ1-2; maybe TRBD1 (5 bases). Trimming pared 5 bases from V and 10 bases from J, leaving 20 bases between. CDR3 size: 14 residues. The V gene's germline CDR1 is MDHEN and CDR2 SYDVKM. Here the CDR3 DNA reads TGTGCCAGCAGTGGCCCCGGGACTACCCCCTCCTACACCTTC. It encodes CASSGPGTTPSYTF.

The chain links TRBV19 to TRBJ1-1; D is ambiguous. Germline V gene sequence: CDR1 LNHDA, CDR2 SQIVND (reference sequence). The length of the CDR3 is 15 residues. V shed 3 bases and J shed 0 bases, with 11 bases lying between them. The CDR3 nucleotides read TGTGCCAGTAGTATCAACAGCTATATGAACACTGAAGCTTTCTTT. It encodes CASSINSYMNTEAFF.

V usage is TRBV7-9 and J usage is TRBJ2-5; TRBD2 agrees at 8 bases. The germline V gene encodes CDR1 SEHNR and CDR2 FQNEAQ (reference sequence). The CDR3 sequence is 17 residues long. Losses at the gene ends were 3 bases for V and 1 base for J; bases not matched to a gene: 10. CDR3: CASSFVKGRGAQETQYF. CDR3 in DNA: TGTGCCAGCAGCTTCGTAAAAGGGCGGGGGGCCCAAGAGACCCAGTACTTC.

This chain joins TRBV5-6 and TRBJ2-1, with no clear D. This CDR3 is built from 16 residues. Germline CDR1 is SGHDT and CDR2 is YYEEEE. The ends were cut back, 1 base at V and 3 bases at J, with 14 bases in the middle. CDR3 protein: CASSLLEYRDYNEQFF. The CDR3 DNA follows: TGTGCCAGCAGCTTGCTTGAGTACAGAGACTACAATGAGCAGTTCTTC.

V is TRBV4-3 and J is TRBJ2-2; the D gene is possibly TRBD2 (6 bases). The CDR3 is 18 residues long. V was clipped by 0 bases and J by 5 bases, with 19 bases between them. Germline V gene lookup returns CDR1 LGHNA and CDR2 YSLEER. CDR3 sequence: CASSQESVDYRWTGELFF. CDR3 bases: TGCGCCAGCAGCCAAGAAAGTGTGGACTACCGGTGGACCGGGGAGCTGTTTTTT.

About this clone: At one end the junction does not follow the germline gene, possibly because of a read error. This CDR3 reads CASSRTETNQPRHF. In DNA, the CDR3 is TGTGCCAGCAGCCGAACAGAAACCAATCAGCCCCGGCATTTT. The chain links TRBV6-1 to TRBJ1-5; D unresolved. This CDR3 has 14 amino acids. Germline-derived CDR1 and CDR2 are MNHNS and SASEGT.

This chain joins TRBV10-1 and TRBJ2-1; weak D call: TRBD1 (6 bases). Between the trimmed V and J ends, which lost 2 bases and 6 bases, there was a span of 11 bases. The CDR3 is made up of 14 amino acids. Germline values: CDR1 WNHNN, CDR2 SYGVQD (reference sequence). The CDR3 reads CASSENRAANEQFF. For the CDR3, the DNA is TGCGCCAGCAGTGAGAACAGGGCCGCCAATGAGCAGTTCTTC.

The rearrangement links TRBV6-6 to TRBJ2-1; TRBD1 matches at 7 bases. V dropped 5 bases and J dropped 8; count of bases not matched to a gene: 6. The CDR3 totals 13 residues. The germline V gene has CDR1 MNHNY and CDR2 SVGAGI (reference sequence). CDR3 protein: CASSPNRGYEQFF. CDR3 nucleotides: TGTGCCAGCAGTCCCAACAGGGGATATGAGCAGTTCTTC.

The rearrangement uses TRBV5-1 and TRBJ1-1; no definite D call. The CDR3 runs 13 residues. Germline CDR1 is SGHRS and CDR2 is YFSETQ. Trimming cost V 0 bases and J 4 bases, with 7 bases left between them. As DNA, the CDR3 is TGCGCCAGCAGCTTGGAGTCCAGCACTGAAGCTTTCTTT. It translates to CASSLESSTEAFF.